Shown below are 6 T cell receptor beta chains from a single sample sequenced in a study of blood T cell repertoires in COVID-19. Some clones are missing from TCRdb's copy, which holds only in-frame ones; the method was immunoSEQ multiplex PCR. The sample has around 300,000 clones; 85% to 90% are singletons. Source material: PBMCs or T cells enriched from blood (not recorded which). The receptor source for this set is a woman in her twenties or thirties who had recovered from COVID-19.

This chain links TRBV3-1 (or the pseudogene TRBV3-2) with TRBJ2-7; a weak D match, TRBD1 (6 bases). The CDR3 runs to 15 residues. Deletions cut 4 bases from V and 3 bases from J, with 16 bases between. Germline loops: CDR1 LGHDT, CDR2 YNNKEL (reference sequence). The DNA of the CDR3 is TGTGCCAGCAGCCGGGGGCTAGAGGCTCTCTACGAGCAGTACTTC. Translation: CASSRGLEALYEQYF.

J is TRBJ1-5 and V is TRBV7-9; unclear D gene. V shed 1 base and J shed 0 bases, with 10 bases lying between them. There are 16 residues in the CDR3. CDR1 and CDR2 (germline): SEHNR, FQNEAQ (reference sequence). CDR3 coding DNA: TGTGCCAGCAGCTTAGGATGGGCAGATAGCAATCAGCCCCAGCATTTT. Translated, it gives CASSLGWADSNQPQHF.

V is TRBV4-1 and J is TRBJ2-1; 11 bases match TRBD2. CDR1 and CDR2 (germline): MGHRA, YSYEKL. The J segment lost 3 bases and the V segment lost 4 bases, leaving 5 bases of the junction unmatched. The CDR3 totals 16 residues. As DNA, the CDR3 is TGCGCCAGCAGCCCGGGGACTAGCGGTAGCTACAATGAGCAGTTCTTC. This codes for CASSPGTSGSYNEQFF.

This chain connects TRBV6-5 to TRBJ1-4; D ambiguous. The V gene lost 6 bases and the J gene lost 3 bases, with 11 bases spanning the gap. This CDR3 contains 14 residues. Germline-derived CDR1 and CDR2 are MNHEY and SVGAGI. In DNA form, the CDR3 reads TGTGCCAGCAGATCTCGGGATGCTAATGAAAAACTGTTTTTT. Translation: CASRSRDANEKLFF.

The CDR3 loop is CATSGRAAYEQYF. The CDR3 nucleotides read TGTGCCACCTCGGGAAGGGCCGCCTACGAGCAGTACTTC. This rearrangement joins TRBV7-4 to TRBJ2-7; tentatively, D is TRBD2 (5 bases). Germline assignment: CDR1 SGHVT and CDR2 SQSDAQ. V gave up 10 bases and J gave up 2 bases, with 15 bases separating them. The CDR3 has 13 amino acids.

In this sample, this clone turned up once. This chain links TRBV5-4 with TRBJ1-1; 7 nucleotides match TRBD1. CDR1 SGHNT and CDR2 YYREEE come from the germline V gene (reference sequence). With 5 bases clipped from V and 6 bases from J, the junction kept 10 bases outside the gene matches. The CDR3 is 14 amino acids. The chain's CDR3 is CASSSAYRGPEAFF. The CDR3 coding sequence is TGTGCCAGCAGTTCAGCGTACAGGGGTCCTGAAGCTTTCTTT.